The clone carrying this TCR beta chain was detected a few times. Each CDR3 protein is one row after TCRdb ran MiXCR on the 5' RACE reads. The table has fewer than 900,000 distinct CDR3 sequences, about 20% seen once. This entry comes from a study of identical twins. The CDR3 runs to 14 residues. From germline, CDR1 is SQVTM and CDR2 ANQGSEA. Trimming took off 5 bases at V and 0 bases at J, with 14 bases between the two ends. The same sample was also used in a study of T cells expressing NK-cell markers.

The chain links TRBV29-1 to TRBJ2-7, with D tentatively TRBD2 (6 bases). The TCR was taken from a woman in her late teens or twenties in good health. The sample taken for sequencing was PBMCs. The CDR3 DNA sequence: TGCAGCGTTAAAGGAGGGAGCAGCTCCTACGAGCAGTACTTC. Its translation: CSVKGGSSSYEQYF.